A single sample is the source of the 20 T cell receptor beta chains below, sequenced in a study of human T cells and chemical hapten exposure. Time point defined: patch test 2, 6 weeks after DPC sensitization. The treatment: therapeutic diphenylcyclopropenone sensitization with weekly scalp DPC. TCRdb passed the RACE reads through MiXCR, listing each CDR3 protein once. Counted here are 84,000 or so distinct CDR3 sequences, about 9.4% occurring once; the ten biggest clones make up roughly 2.3%. Material: whole blood, obtained in connection with sensitization to the hapten diphenylcyclopropenone (DPC). The source is a woman in her twenties or thirties with alopecia areata. Some clones in this sample may be carry-over from other donors' samples.

This clonotype was counted between two and nine times. The V gene is TRBV28, the J gene TRBJ1-4; D is possibly TRBD1 (5 bases). The CDR3 totals 14 residues. Trimming left V 4 bases short and J 7 bases short, with 13 bases between. From germline, CDR1 is MDHEN and CDR2 SYDVKM. CDR3 nucleotide sequence: TGTGCCAGCAGTTCGGGGGTAATCGGTGAAAAACTGTTTTTT. Translating it yields CASSSGVIGEKLFF.

This clonotype appeared a few times. The CDR3 nucleotides read TGTGCCAGCAGCCTGGGACTGGGGAACAATGAGCAGTTCTTC. Protein sequence: CASSLGLGNNEQFF. The chain employs TRBV3-1 and TRBJ2-1; possible D gene TRBD2, 6 bases. Trimming left V 4 bases short and J 5 bases short, with 12 bases between. Germline CDR1 LGHDT, CDR2 YNNKEL (reference sequence). CDR3 length: 14 amino acids.

The J gene is TRBJ2-3, the V gene TRBV9, with 8 bases lining up with TRBD2. The CDR3 covers 15 residues. V dropped 1 base and J dropped 5; count of bases not matched to a gene: 6. Germline V CDR1 and CDR2: SGDLS, YYNGEE. CDR3 protein: CASSVSVAGQDTQYF. Written as DNA, the CDR3 is TGTGCCAGCAGCGTATCCGTAGCGGGACAAGATACGCAGTATTTT.

The chain links TRBV27 to TRBJ2-1; TRBD2 agrees at 12 bases. Germline assignment: CDR1 MNHEY and CDR2 SMNVEV (reference sequence). The V gene end was trimmed by 10 bases and the J gene end by 7 bases; junction bases not matched to a gene: 2. This CDR3 spans 12 amino acids. The CDR3 here is CAIGLAGNEQFF. DNA for the CDR3: TGTGCCATAGGACTAGCGGGAAATGAGCAGTTCTTC.

Notes on this clonotype: A much larger clone differs by one base, so this may be a read error. The chain links TRBV6-2 or TRBV6-3 to TRBJ1-5, with TRBD1 matching over 10 bases. Germline assignment: CDR1 MNHEY and CDR2 SVGEGT. V lost 2 bases and J lost 6; bases outside the gene matches: 10. This CDR3 has 17 amino acids. For the CDR3, the DNA is TGTGCCAGCAGTTACAGGGACAGGGGATATCGCACTCAGCCCCAGCATTTT. Translation gives CASSYRDRGYRTQPQHF.

The chain links TRBV7-2 to TRBJ2-3; the D gene is possibly TRBD2 (7 bases). The V gene's germline CDR1 is SGHTA and CDR2 FQGNSA. Trimming took off 1 base at V and 1 base at J, with 9 bases between the two ends. The CDR3 loop spans 15 amino acids. The CDR3 protein is CASSLGGGRTDTQYF. The CDR3 bases are TGTGCCAGCAGCTTAGGCGGGGGCCGCACAGATACGCAGTATTTT. The full variable domain, with the rest looked up from reference TRBV7-2 and TRBJ2-3, is GAGVSQSPSNKVTEKGKDVELRCDPISGHTALYWYRQSLGQGLEFLIYFQGNSAPDKSGLPSDRFSAERTGGSVSTLTIQRTQQEDSAVYLCASSLGGGRTDTQYFGPGTRLTVL.

This clonotype was seen a few times. This chain joins TRBV12-3 or TRBV12-4 and TRBJ1-2; 9 bases map to TRBD1. The junction had 9 bases not matched to a gene; V was cut back by 6 bases and J by 4 bases. CDR3 length: 15 residues. In nucleotides, the CDR3 is TGTGCCAGCAGCCAAACAGGGGGCTCGAGCTATGGCTACACCTTC. Translation: CASSQTGGSSYGYTF.

This clonotype was observed many times. This sequence joins TRBV19 and TRBJ2-7, with 8 positions matching TRBD1. Germline V gene sequence: CDR1 LNHDA, CDR2 SQIVND (reference sequence). The CDR3 runs 16 residues. Trimming removed 5 bases from V and 4 bases from J; junction bases left unmatched: 13. The CDR3 spells CASSPRPGTGPYEQYF. The CDR3 coding sequence is TGTGCCAGTAGTCCTCGGCCCGGGACAGGCCCTTACGAGCAGTACTTC.

This clonotype was seen a handful of times. The gene calls are TRBV6-5 and TRBJ2-3; D is uncertain. This CDR3 comprises 15 residues. The germline CDR1 and CDR2 sequences are MNHEY and SVGAGI. Deletions cut 5 bases from V and 7 bases from J, with 19 bases between. The CDR3, as DNA: TGTGCCAGCAGTCGTTCGAAATTGGCATTGAATACGCAGTATTTT. It specifies CASSRSKLALNTQYF.

This clonotype was seen repeatedly, ten times or more. J is TRBJ1-6 and V is TRBV15, with D perhaps TRBD1 (6 bases). Trimming left V 0 bases short and J 10 bases short, with 13 bases between. The CDR3 covers 15 residues. Germline V gives CDR1 LNHNV, CDR2 YYDKDF (reference sequence). The CDR3 sequence: CATSRDPQGNSPLHF. The CDR3 nucleotides are TGTGCCACCAGCAGAGATCCCCAGGGGAACTCACCCCTCCACTTT.

This clonotype was observed once. The chain combines TRBV28 with TRBJ1-6; D uncertain. Trimming stripped 3 bases from V and 7 bases from J, with 4 bases between. This CDR3 comprises 12 residues. Germline lookup yields CDR1 MDHEN and CDR2 SYDVKM. CDR3 DNA: TGTGCCAGCAGTTTTTCGAATTCACCCCTCCACTTT. Translating it yields CASSFSNSPLHF.

V is TRBV7-3 and J is TRBJ2-1; 8 nucleotides line up with TRBD1. V lost 5 bases to trimming and J lost 9 bases; unmatched junction nucleotides: 9. The CDR3 spans 14 residues. CDR1 is SGHTA and CDR2 is FQGTGA in the germline V gene. CDR3 amino acids: CASSPRTGSIEQFF. CDR3 DNA: TGTGCCAGCAGCCCCCGGACAGGGTCAATTGAGCAGTTCTTC.

This clonotype was observed at least ten times. The chain recombines TRBV6-6 with TRBJ1-2; 8 bases align to TRBD1. Trimming removed 6 bases from V and 6 bases from J; junction bases left unmatched: 6. CDR1 and CDR2 (germline): MNHNY, SVGAGI (reference sequence). The CDR3 runs to 13 residues. The CDR3 nucleotides are TGTGCCAGCAGACAGGACAGGGAGAATGGCTACACCTTC. Encoded protein: CASRQDRENGYTF.

This clonotype was seen a few times. The V and J genes are TRBV6-2 or TRBV6-3 and TRBJ1-4; 8 positions match TRBD1. Trimming removed 5 bases from V and 0 bases from J; junction bases left unmatched: 2. This CDR3 region has 15 residues. CDR1 and CDR2 from the germline V gene are MNHEY and SVGEGT. Here the CDR3 DNA reads TGTGCCAGCAGTCCAGGGGGCGCAACTAATGAAAAACTGTTTTTT. It specifies CASSPGGATNEKLFF.

The sample holds many counts of this clonotype. The chain couples TRBV6-6 to TRBJ2-7; the D is unclear. This CDR3 spans 15 amino acids. Trimming removed 0 bases at V and 6 bases at J, with 15 bases between. Germline V gene sequence: CDR1 MNHNY, CDR2 SVGAGI (reference sequence). The CDR3 region is CASSYSSLVNAEQYF. In nucleotides, the CDR3 is TGTGCCAGCAGTTACTCCAGCCTAGTAAATGCCGAGCAGTACTTC.

This clonotype occurred many times. V and J are TRBV7-9 and TRBJ1-2; possible D gene TRBD1, 6 bases. Germline V CDR1 and CDR2: SEHNR, FQNEAQ (reference sequence). V was shortened by 5 bases and J by 7 bases, with 11 bases between the two germline ends. There are 12 residues in the CDR3. CDR3 region: CASSQGFIGYTF. The CDR3 DNA is TGTGCCAGCAGCCAGGGGTTCATTGGCTACACCTTC.

This clonotype was recorded a few times. The chain recombines TRBV7-2 with TRBJ2-1, with 9 bases aligning to TRBD1. V shed 6 bases and J 0 bases; nucleotides not matched to a gene: 0. In germline, CDR1 is SGHTA, CDR2 FQGNSA. This CDR3 is 14 amino acids long. The chain's CDR3 is CASRTGGSYNEQFF. The DNA of the CDR3 is TGTGCCAGCAGGACAGGGGGCTCCTACAATGAGCAGTTCTTC.

Ten or more counts support this clonotype. This sequence joins TRBV20-1 and TRBJ2-3, with D possibly matching TRBD2 (6 bases). This CDR3 spans 14 amino acids. From germline, CDR1 is DFQATT and CDR2 SNEGSKA (reference sequence). Trimming took off 4 bases at V and 1 base at J, with 12 bases between the two ends. CDR3 protein: CSAMRASGTDTQYF. CDR3 DNA: TGCAGTGCTATGCGGGCTAGCGGCACAGATACGCAGTATTTT.

The chain combines TRBV7-2 with TRBJ1-4; TRBD1 might be the D (5 bases). V gave up 5 bases and J gave up 5 bases, with 12 bases separating them. This CDR3 comprises 14 residues. Germline V lookup: CDR1 SGHTA, CDR2 FQGNSA. CDR3: CASSRRAGNEKLFF. CDR3 DNA sequence: TGTGCCAGCAGCAGGAGGGCAGGGAATGAAAAACTGTTTTTT.

J is TRBJ1-1 and V is TRBV6-2 or TRBV6-3, with D hard to call. Germline V lookup: CDR1 MNHEY, CDR2 SVGEGT. Trimming stripped 5 bases from V and 1 base from J, with 8 bases between. The CDR3 consists of 13 residues. This chain's CDR3 is CASSLITNTEAFF. The DNA for the CDR3 is TGTGCCAGCAGTCTTATAACGAACACTGAAGCTTTCTTT.